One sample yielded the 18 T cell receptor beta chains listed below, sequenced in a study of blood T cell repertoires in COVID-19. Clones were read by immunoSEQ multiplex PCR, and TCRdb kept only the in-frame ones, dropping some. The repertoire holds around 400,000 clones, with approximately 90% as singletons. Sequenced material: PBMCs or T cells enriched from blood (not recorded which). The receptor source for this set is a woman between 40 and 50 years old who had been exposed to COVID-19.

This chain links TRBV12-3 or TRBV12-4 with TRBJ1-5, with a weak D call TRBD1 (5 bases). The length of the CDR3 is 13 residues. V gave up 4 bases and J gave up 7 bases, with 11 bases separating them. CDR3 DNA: TGTGCCAGCAGTTGGGGGGTTGGGCAGCCCCAGCATTTT. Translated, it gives CASSWGVGQPQHF.

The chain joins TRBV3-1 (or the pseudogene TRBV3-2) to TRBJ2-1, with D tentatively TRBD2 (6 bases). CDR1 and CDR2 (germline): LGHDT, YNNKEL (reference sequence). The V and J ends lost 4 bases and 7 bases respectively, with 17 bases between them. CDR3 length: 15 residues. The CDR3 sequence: CASSRLSGVSNEQFF. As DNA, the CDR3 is TGTGCCAGCAGCCGTCTGTCGGGAGTTTCAAATGAGCAGTTCTTC.

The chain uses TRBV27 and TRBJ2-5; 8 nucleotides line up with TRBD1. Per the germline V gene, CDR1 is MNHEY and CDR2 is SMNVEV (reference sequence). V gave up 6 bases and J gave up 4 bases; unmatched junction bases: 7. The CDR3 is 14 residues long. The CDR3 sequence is CASRPQGVRETQYF. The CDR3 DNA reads TGTGCCAGCAGGCCACAGGGGGTTCGAGAGACCCAGTACTTC.

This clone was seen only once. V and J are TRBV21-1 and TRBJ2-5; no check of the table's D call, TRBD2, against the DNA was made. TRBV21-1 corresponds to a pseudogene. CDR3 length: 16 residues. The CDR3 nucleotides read TGTGCCAGCAGCAAAGAACGACAGCCCTCGGGAGAACCCCAGTACTTC. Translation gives CASSKERQPSGEPQYF.

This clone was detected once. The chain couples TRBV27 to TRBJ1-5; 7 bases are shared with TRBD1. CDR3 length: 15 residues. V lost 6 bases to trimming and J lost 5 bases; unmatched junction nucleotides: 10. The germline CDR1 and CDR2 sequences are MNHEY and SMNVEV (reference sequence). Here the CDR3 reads CASRRITGAYQPQHF. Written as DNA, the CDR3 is TGTGCCAGCAGGCGAATTACAGGGGCATATCAGCCCCAGCATTTT.

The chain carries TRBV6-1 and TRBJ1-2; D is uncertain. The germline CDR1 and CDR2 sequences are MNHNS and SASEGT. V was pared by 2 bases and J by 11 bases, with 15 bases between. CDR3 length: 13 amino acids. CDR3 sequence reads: CASSEHGGVSYTF. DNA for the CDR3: TGTGCCAGCAGTGAACACGGAGGTGTATCTTACACCTTC.

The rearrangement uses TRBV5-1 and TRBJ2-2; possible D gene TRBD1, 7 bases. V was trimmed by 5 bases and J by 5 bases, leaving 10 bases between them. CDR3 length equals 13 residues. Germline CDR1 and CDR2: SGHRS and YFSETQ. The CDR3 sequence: CASRSGGTGELFF. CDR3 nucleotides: TGCGCCAGCAGGTCAGGGGGGACCGGGGAGCTGTTTTTT.

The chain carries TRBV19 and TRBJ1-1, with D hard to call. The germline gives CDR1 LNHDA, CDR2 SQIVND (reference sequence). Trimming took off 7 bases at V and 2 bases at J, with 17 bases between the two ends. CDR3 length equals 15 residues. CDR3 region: CASTRSRGSNTEAFF. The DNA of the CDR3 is TGTGCCAGTACGCGCTCGCGGGGTTCAAACACTGAAGCTTTCTTT.

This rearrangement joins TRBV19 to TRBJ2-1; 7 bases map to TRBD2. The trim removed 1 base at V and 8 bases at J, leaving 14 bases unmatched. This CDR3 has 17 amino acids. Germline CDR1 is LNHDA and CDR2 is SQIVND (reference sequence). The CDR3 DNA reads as TGTGCCAGTAGTATAGCAAGGGGTTTGACGGGGGGATATGAGCAGTTCTTC. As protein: CASSIARGLTGGYEQFF.

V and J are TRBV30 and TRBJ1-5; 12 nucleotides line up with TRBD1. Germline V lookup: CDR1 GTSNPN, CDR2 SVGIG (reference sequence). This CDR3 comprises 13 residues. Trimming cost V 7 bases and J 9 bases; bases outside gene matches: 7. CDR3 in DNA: TGTGCCTCGGGGGGACAGGGGGCATCGCCCCAGCATTTT. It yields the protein CASGGQGASPQHF.

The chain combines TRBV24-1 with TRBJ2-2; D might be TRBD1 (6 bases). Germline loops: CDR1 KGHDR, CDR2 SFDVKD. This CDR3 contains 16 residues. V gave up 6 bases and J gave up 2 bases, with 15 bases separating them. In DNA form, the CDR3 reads TGTGCCACCAGTCATCCCGGGACACCCAACACCGGGGAGCTGTTTTTT. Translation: CATSHPGTPNTGELFF.

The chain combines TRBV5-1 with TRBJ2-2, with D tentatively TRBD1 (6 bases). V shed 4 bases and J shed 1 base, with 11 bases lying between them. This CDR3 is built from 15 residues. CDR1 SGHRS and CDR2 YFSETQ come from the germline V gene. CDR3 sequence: CASSRLGQNTGELFF. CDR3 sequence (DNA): TGCGCCAGCAGCCGCCTGGGACAGAACACCGGGGAGCTGTTTTTT.

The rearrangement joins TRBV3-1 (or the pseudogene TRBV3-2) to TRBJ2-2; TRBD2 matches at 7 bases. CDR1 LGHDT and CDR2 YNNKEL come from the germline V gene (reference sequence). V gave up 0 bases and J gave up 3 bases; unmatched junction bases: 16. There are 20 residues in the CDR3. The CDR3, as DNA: TGTGCCAGCAGCCAAGATCAAGAGACTAGCTATTGGTTGGACACCGGGGAGCTGTTTTTT. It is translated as CASSQDQETSYWLDTGELFF.

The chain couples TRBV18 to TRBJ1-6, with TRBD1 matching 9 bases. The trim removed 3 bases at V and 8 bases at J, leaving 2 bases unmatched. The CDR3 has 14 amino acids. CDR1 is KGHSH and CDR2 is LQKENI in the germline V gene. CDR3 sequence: CASSPTGGDSPLHF. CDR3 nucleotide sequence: TGTGCCAGCTCACCGACAGGGGGTGATTCACCCCTCCACTTT.

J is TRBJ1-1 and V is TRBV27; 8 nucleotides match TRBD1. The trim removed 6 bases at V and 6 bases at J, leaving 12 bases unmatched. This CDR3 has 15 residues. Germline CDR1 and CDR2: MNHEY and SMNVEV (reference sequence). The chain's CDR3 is CASRVAGGRVAEAFF. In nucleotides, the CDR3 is TGTGCCAGCAGAGTTGCAGGGGGCAGGGTCGCTGAAGCTTTCTTT.

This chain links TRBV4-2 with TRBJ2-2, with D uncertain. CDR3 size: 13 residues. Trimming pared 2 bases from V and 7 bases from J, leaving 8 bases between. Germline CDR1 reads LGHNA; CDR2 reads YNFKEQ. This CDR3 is CASSQSVVGELFF. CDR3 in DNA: TGTGCCAGCAGCCAATCGGTAGTCGGGGAGCTGTTTTTT.

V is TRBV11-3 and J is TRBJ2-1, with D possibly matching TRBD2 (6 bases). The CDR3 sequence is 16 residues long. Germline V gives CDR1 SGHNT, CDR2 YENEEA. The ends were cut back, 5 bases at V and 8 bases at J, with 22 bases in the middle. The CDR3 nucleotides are TGTGCCAGCAGCCCCGGTGGGCGGGGCCAGGGTGATGAGCAGTTCTTC. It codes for CASSPGGRGQGDEQFF.

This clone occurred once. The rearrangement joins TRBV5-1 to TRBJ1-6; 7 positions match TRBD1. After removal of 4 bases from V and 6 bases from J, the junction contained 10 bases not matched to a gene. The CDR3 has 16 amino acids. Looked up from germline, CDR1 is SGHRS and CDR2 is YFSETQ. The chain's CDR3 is CASSETGPGGNSPLHF. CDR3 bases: TGCGCCAGCAGCGAGACAGGGCCCGGAGGTAATTCACCCCTCCACTTT.